Below are 20 T cell receptor beta chains sequenced from a single sample in a study of regulatory T cells in long-lasting Graves disease. For TCR beta, libraries came from iRepertoire HTBI primers and Arm-PCR of CDR3 regions. TCRdb reanalysed the multiplex PCR reads using MiXCR and keeps one entry per CDR3 protein. The sample includes 350,000 to 500,000 distinct CDR3 sequences, 13% to 15% seen only once; the top ten take approximately 17%. Indicated time point: newly diagnosed GD, antithyroid drugs for less than 3 months. After RNA was extracted from PBMCs, the TCR library was made from it. A further study also used this sample, focusing on T cells in Graves' hyperthyroidism and ophthalmopathy.

Sequences were derived from peripheral blood mononuclear cells (PBMCs), sampled at new diagnosis, from a patient treated with antithyroid drugs. The receptors here all came from a woman aged 50 to 60 with Graves disease.

The genes are TRBV9 and TRBJ2-2; 11 bases map to TRBD1. The length of the CDR3 is 15 residues. After removal of 3 bases from V and 5 bases from J, the junction contained 3 bases not matched to a gene. Germline-derived CDR1 and CDR2 are SGDLS and YYNGEE. The CDR3 region has the DNA TGTGCCAGCAGCGAGGGACAGGGGGAGACCGGGGAGCTGTTTTTT. It codes for CASSEGQGETGELFF.

This clonotype was recorded many times. The gene calls are TRBV29-1 and TRBJ1-2; maybe TRBD1 (5 bases). CDR1 and CDR2 from the germline V gene are SQVTM and ANQGSEA. This CDR3 has 14 residues. The V end was cut by 3 bases, the J end by 0 bases, with 11 bases between. The CDR3 nucleotides read TGCAGCGTTGAGGAGGGGACGGCTAACTATGGCTACACCTTC. Amino acids: CSVEEGTANYGYTF. Supplemented by reference TRBV29-1 and TRBJ1-2, the full variable domain reads SAVISQKPSRDICQRGTSLTIQCQVDSQVTMMFWYRQQPGQSLTLIATANQGSEATYESGFVIDKFPISRPNLTFSTLTVSNMSPEDSSIYLCSVEEGTANYGYTFGSGTRLTVV.

The chain couples TRBV9 to TRBJ2-4, with 7 positions matching TRBD1. J lost 7 bases, V lost 4 bases, and 5 bases had no gene match. The CDR3 has 13 residues. Germline V gene lookup returns CDR1 SGDLS and CDR2 YYNGEE. The CDR3 region has the DNA TGTGCCAGCAGCCCACAACAGGGGAACATTCAGTACTTC. It specifies CASSPQQGNIQYF.

In regard to this clonotype: A much bigger clone sits one base away, suggesting this may be a read error. The CDR3 DNA follows: TGTGCCAGCAGCTTAGCCAGGGATCTCGGAATCAATGAGCAGTTCTTC. It yields the protein CASSLARDLGINEQFF. The V call is TRBV11-3, the J call TRBJ2-1; D perhaps matches TRBD1 (5 bases). The CDR3 is 16 amino acids. Looked up from germline, CDR1 is SGHNT and CDR2 is YENEEA. The ends were cut back, 1 base at V and 6 bases at J, with 16 bases in the middle. Using reference TRBV11-3 and TRBJ2-1 for the parts outside the CDR3, the full variable domain is EAGVVQSPRYKIIEKKQPVAFWCNPISGHNTLYWYLQNLGQGPELLIRYENEEAVDDSQLPKDRFSAERLKGVDSTLKIQPAELGDSAVYLCASSLARDLGINEQFFGPGTRLTVL.

This clonotype was counted at least ten times. The chain joins TRBV5-1 to TRBJ2-7; D uncertain. Germline CDR1 is SGHRS and CDR2 is YFSETQ. The length of the CDR3 is 14 residues. V was pared by 4 bases and J by 1 base, with 12 bases between. Written as DNA, the CDR3 is TGCGCCAGCAGCCCCAAAGACGGTTCCTACGAGCAGTACTTC. It codes for CASSPKDGSYEQYF. The full variable domain, in which reference TRBV5-1 and TRBJ2-7 provide the parts outside the CDR3, is KAGVTQTPRYLIKTRGQQVTLSCSPISGHRSVSWYQQTPGQGLQFLFEYFSETQRNKGNFPGRFSGRQFSNSRSEMNVSTLELGDSALYLCASSPKDGSYEQYFGPGTRLTVT.

The table lists this clonotype with a few counts. The CDR3 carries no conserved terminal phenylalanine or tryptophan, so it likely arises from a read error. The chain employs TRBV7-9 and TRBJ2-1; TRBD2 matches at 7 bases. CDR1 is SEHNR, CDR2 FQNEAQ, per germline (reference sequence). CDR3 length: 16 residues. The V and J ends lost 5 bases and 5 bases, in that order; junction bases with no gene match: 12. The CDR3 spells CASSRKWAGAHNEQFS. The CDR3 DNA is TGTGCCAGCAGCCGCAAATGGGCGGGAGCGCACAATGAGCAGTTCTCC.

Only a few counts were recorded for this clonotype. Possible read error: a much larger clone is one base away. The chain has TRBV2 and TRBJ2-1, with unresolved D. This CDR3 contains 12 residues. The germline V gene has CDR1 SNHLY and CDR2 FYNNEI. This CDR3 reads CASSVPVNGQFF. CDR3 sequence (DNA): TGTGCCAGCAGTGTACCTGTCAATGGGCAGTTCTTC.

This clonotype was observed many times. The rearrangement joins TRBV20-1 to TRBJ2-2; D remains unclear. The germline CDR1 and CDR2 sequences are DFQATT and SNEGSKA (reference sequence). CDR3 size: 15 residues. The V end was cut by 1 base, the J end by 1 base, with 10 bases between. CDR3 sequence: CSARAPLGNTGELFF. The CDR3 bases are TGCAGTGCTAGAGCGCCGCTCGGGAACACCGGGGAGCTGTTTTTT.

This clonotype was recorded many times. The chain links TRBV9 to TRBJ1-1, with 11 bases identical to TRBD1. Losses at the gene ends were 1 base for V and 0 bases for J; bases not matched to a gene: 5. Germline CDR1 SGDLS, CDR2 YYNGEE. CDR3 length: 17 residues. The CDR3 coding sequence is TGTGCCAGCAGCGTAACGGGGACAGGGGGGATGAACACTGAAGCTTTCTTT. Its protein product is CASSVTGTGGMNTEAFF.

The sample holds a few counts of this clonotype. This chain uses TRBV6-1 with TRBJ1-6; 10 positions match TRBD1. Losses at the gene ends were 7 bases for V and 6 bases for J; bases not matched to a gene: 9. This CDR3 comprises 16 residues. The germline V gene encodes CDR1 MNHNS and CDR2 SASEGT. DNA of the CDR3: TGTGCCAGCACCCCAGGCGGGACAGGGGCTAATTCACCCCTCCACTTT. It codes for CASTPGGTGANSPLHF.

This clonotype was counted between two and nine times. This chain connects TRBV5-1 to TRBJ2-7; possibly TRBD1 or TRBD2 for D (5 bases each). The CDR3 consists of 13 residues. Germline values: CDR1 SGHRS, CDR2 YFSETQ. Trimming pared 3 bases from V and 6 bases from J, leaving 13 bases between. The CDR3 nucleotides read TGCGCCAGCAGCTCCGGAGACGGGACCGAGCAGTACTTC. Its protein product is CASSSGDGTEQYF. The full variable domain, rest sourced from reference TRBV5-1 and TRBJ2-7, is KAGVTQTPRYLIKTRGQQVTLSCSPISGHRSVSWYQQTPGQGLQFLFEYFSETQRNKGNFPGRFSGRQFSNSRSEMNVSTLELGDSALYLCASSSGDGTEQYFGPGTRLTVT.

This chain connects TRBV7-6 to TRBJ1-2, with D unclear. This CDR3 is 13 amino acids long. The germline gives CDR1 SGHVS, CDR2 FNYEAQ. Between the trimmed V and J ends, which lost 5 bases and 7 bases, there was a span of 14 bases. CDR3 nucleotides: TGTGCCAGCAGCCGCGGGCCATTGGCTGGCTACACCTTC. Translation: CASSRGPLAGYTF.

This clonotype was seen many times. This chain connects TRBV6-9 to TRBJ2-5; no reliable D call. The CDR3 is 15 amino acids. Per germline, CDR1 MNHGY and CDR2 SVAAGI. V lost 3 bases to trimming and J lost 2 bases, with 13 bases between them. In DNA form, the CDR3 reads TGTGCCAGCAGTTACTCACTCCTGAGTCAAGAGACCCAGTACTTC. As protein: CASSYSLLSQETQYF.

This clonotype was counted only a few times. This chain links TRBV6-1 with TRBJ1-4, with 8 bases fitting TRBD1. The germline CDR1 and CDR2 sequences are MNHNS and SASEGT. V trimming: 6 bases; J trimming: 8 bases; junction bases outside the gene matches: 8. CDR3 length: 14 amino acids. CDR3 DNA sequence: TGTGCCAGCAGAGGGACAGGATGGGTGGAAAAACTGTTTTTT. Encoded protein: CASRGTGWVEKLFF.

Many counts were recorded for this clonotype. V is TRBV29-1 and J is TRBJ2-1; TRBD2 matches at 16 bases. With V trimmed by 3 bases and J by 6 bases, 14 bases remained unmatched. The CDR3 extends over 19 amino acids. Germline V CDR1 and CDR2: SQVTM, ANQGSEA. The CDR3 DNA reads as TGCAGCGTTGACGTTATCGGGACTAGCGGGAGGGCCCCAGGCAATGAGCAGTTCTTC. This encodes CSVDVIGTSGRAPGNEQFF.

This clonotype was seen only a few times. The gene calls are TRBV4-1 and TRBJ2-7; D is perhaps TRBD1 (5 bases). Germline V gene lookup returns CDR1 MGHRA and CDR2 YSYEKL. The CDR3 is made up of 15 amino acids. Trimming stripped 1 base from V and 6 bases from J, with 16 bases between. CDR3 sequence reads: CASSQGSGIRFEQYF. CDR3 bases: TGCGCCAGCAGCCAAGGGTCAGGGATAAGGTTCGAGCAGTACTTC.

The chain couples TRBV5-1 to TRBJ1-2; the D gene is possibly TRBD1 (5 bases). The CDR3 is 14 amino acids. Germline values: CDR1 SGHRS, CDR2 YFSETQ. The V end was cut by 1 base, the J end by 7 bases, with 14 bases between. CDR3 region: CASSLTGTLSGYTF. The CDR3 DNA is TGCGCCAGCAGCTTGACTGGGACGTTATCTGGCTACACCTTC. The full variable domain, with the rest looked up from reference TRBV5-1 and TRBJ1-2, is KAGVTQTPRYLIKTRGQQVTLSCSPISGHRSVSWYQQTPGQGLQFLFEYFSETQRNKGNFPGRFSGRQFSNSRSEMNVSTLELGDSALYLCASSLTGTLSGYTFGSGTRLTVV.

The rearrangement uses TRBV20-1 and TRBJ2-3; D is perhaps TRBD2 (6 bases). Germline CDR1 reads DFQATT; CDR2 reads SNEGSKA (reference sequence). The CDR3 contains 14 residues. Between the trimmed V and J ends, which lost 6 bases and 3 bases, there was a span of 16 bases. The CDR3 loop reads CSAKPGLTTDTQYF. The CDR3, as DNA: TGCAGTGCAAAACCGGGACTGACAACAGATACGCAGTATTTT.

This clonotype appeared a few times. The genes are TRBV7-9 and TRBJ1-2, with D unclear. CDR3 size: 13 residues. Germline CDR1 reads SEHNR; CDR2 reads FQNEAQ (reference sequence). V was pared by 3 bases and J by 5 bases, with 10 bases between. Written as DNA, the CDR3 is TGTGCCAGCAGCTTTCAGGACCCTTATGGCTACACCTTC. It is translated as CASSFQDPYGYTF.

This clonotype was counted only a few times. The chain uses TRBV25-1 and TRBJ2-3; D unclear. This CDR3 spans 19 amino acids. The ends were cut back, 0 bases at V and 1 base at J, with 20 bases in the middle. Germline V gene data show CDR1 as MGHDK and CDR2 as SYGVNS. CDR3 sequence: CASSEYKPRVGKGTDTQYF. For the CDR3, the DNA is TGTGCCAGCAGTGAATATAAACCTCGGGTAGGGAAGGGCACAGATACGCAGTATTTT.